The clone carrying this T cell receptor (beta chain) has only a few counts. The sample is drawn from a study of blood T cell repertoires in COVID-19. Measured with immunoSEQ multiplex PCR; TCRdb has only the in-frame clones, and not every one. The sample carries about 230,000 clones, approximately 80% recorded once. The source is a man aged 40-49 years with acute or convalescent COVID-19. The source material was peripheral blood.

CDR3 in amino acids: CASRPSMAAPQHF. The CDR3 nucleotides are TGTGCCAGCCGTCCCTCGATGGCTGCGCCCCAGCATTTT. This chain links TRBV18 with TRBJ1-5; no firm D call. The CDR3 covers 13 residues. Between the trimmed V and J ends, which lost 8 bases and 9 bases, there was a span of 17 bases. The germline V gene has CDR1 KGHSH and CDR2 LQKENI.